This paragraph covers one TCR beta chain sequence. Antigen unknown. Trimming pared 2 bases from V and 1 base from J, leaving 9 bases between. CDR1 is MNHEY and CDR2 is SMNVEV in the germline V gene (reference sequence). This CDR3 spans 14 amino acids. These data are taken from a study of CD8 T cells in ankylosing spondylitis. It was by quantitative 5'-RACE with molecular barcodes that TCR beta libraries were made. One entry per CDR3 protein, called by TCRdb with MiXCR from the 5' RACE reads. The data show a few hundred thousand distinct CDR3 sequences, more than 15% seen once. The study, taken as a whole, reports: There was reportedly significant enrichment of clones that were disease-linked in matched ankylosing spondylitis synovial fluid. Relatively rare in peripheral blood, disease-linked clones were also CD8+.

Sequences were obtained from blood, either unsorted or a sorted T cell fraction (not recorded which). V gene TRBV27 combines with J gene TRBJ2-7; D is unclear. The sequence was obtained from a male donor with ankylosing spondylitis or in good health (not recorded which). DNA for the CDR3: TGTGCCAGCAGTTTAGGCAGCTTTTCCTACGAGCAGTACTTC. Translated: CASSLGSFSYEQYF.